This TCR beta chain is from a study of cytomegalovirus exposure and HLA in healthy donors. Study in general: One earlier analysis, a look at about 179 million T cells, found roughly 110 million unique TCR beta sequences. Counted in an early data release were 65 million to 100 million unique TCRs from HLA-typed donors.

This PCR relied on a set of 60 Vbeta primers and 13 Jbeta primers. The protocol was immunoSEQ multiplex PCR, while the TCRdb copy is restricted to in-frame clones and leaves out a portion. The sample consists of more than 110,000 clones, approximately 79% of them appearing once. This CDR3 region has 12 residues. Trimming cost V 5 bases and J 7 bases, with 9 bases left between them. The germline gives CDR1 MNHNY, CDR2 SVGAGI (reference sequence). J is TRBJ1-5 and V is TRBV6-6, with a weak D call TRBD1 (5 bases). Sequenced: PBMCs. This receptor was obtained from a young man in good health and CMV-seronegative. CDR3 loop: CASSTDKQPQHF. The CDR3 DNA reads as TGTGCCAGCAGTACGGACAAGCAGCCCCAGCATTTT.